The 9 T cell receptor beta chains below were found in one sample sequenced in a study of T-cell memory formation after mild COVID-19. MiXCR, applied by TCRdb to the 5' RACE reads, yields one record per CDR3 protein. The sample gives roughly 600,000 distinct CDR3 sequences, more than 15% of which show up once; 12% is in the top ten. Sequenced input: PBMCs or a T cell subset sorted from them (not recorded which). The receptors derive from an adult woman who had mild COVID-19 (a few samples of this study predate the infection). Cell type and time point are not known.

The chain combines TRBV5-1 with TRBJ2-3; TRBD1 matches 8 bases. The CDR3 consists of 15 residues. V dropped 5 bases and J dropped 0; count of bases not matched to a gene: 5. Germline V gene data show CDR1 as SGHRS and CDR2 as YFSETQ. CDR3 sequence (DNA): TGCGCCAGCAGAACTACAGGGGGTAGCACAGATACGCAGTATTTT. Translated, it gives CASRTTGGSTDTQYF.

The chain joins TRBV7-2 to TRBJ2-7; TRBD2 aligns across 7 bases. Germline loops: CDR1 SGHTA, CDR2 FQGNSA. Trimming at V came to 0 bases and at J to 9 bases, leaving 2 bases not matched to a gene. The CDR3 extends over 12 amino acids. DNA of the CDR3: TGTGCCAGCAGCTTAGCTAGCGGGTGGCAGTACTTC. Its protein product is CASSLASGWQYF.

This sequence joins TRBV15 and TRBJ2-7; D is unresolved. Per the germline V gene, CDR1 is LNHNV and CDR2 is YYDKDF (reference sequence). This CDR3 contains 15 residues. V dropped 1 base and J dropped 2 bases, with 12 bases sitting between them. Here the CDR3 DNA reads TGTGCCACCAGCAGAGGAGGCGACAAACCCTACGAGCAGTACTTC. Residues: CATSRGGDKPYEQYF.

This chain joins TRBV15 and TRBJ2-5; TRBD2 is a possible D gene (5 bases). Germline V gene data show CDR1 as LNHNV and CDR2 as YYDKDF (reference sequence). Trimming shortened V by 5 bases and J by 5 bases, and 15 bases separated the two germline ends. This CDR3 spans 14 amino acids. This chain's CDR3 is CATSERVERETQYF. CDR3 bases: TGTGCCACCAGCGAAAGGGTGGAGCGGGAGACCCAGTACTTC.

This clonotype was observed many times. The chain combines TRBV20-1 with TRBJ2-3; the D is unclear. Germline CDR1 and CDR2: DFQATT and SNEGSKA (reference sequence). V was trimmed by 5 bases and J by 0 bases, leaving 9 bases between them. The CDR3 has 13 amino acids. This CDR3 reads CSADPMSTDTQYF. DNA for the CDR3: TGCAGTGCTGATCCCATGAGCACAGATACGCAGTATTTT.

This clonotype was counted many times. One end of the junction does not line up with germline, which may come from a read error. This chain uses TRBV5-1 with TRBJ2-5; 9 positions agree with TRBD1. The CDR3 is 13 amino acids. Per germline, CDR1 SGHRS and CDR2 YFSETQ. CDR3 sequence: CASSFLSGQGKDF. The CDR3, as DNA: TGCGCCAGCAGCTTCCTCAGCGGACAGGGGAAGGACTTC.

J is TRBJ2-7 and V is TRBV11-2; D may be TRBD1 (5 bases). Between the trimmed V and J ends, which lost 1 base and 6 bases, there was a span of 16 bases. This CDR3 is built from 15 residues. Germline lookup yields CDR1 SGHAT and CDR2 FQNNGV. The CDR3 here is CASSLGDSSPLEQYF. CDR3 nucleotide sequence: TGTGCCAGCAGCTTAGGAGACAGCTCCCCTCTCGAGCAGTACTTC.

CDR3 nucleotides: TGTGCCAGCAGCTTGGATTATAAAGATACGCAGTATTTT. It yields the protein CASSLDYKDTQYF. J is TRBJ2-3 and V is TRBV7-3; D remains ambiguous. This CDR3 is 13 amino acids long. From germline, CDR1 is SGHTA and CDR2 FQGTGA. V dropped 3 bases and J dropped 5 bases, with 9 bases sitting between them.

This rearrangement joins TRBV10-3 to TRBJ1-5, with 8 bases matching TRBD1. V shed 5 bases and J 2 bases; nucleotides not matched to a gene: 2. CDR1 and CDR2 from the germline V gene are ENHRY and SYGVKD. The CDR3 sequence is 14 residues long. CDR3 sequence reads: CAISSDRGNQPQHF. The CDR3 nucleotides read TGTGCCATCAGTTCGGACAGGGGCAATCAGCCCCAGCATTTT.